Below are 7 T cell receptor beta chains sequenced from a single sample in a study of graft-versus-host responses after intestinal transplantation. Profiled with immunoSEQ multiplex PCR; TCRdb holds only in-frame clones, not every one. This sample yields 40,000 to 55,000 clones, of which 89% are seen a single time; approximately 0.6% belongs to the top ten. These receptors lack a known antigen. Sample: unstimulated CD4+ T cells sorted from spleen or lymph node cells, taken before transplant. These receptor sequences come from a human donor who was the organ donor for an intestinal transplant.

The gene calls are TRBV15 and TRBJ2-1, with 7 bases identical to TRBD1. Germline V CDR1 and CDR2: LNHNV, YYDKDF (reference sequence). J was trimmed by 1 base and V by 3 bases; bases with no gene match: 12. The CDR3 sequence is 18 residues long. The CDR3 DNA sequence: TGTGCCACCAGCAGCGACAGACAGGGAAAGGAATCCTACAATGAGCAGTTCTTC. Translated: CATSSDRQGKESYNEQFF.

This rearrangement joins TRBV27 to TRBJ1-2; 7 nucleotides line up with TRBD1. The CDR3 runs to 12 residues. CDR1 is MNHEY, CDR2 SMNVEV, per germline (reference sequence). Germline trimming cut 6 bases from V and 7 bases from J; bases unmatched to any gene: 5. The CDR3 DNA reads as TGTGCCAGCAGAGAGGAGGGGGCTGGCTACACCTTC. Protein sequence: CASREEGAGYTF.

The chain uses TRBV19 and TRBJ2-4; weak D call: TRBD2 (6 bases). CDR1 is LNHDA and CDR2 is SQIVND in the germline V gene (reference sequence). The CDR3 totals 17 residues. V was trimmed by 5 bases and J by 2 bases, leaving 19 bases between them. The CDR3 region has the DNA TGTGCCAGTAGTGGTCCGGGACTGGGTTTATCCAAAAACATTCAGTACTTC. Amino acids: CASSGPGLGLSKNIQYF.

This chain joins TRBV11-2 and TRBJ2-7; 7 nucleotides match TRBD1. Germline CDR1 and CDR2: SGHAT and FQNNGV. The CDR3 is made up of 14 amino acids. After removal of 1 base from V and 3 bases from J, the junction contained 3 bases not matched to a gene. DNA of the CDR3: TGTGCCAGCAGCTTAGGGGGACAGTTCTACGAGCAGTACTTC. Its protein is CASSLGGQFYEQYF. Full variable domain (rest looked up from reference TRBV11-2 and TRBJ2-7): EAGVAQSPRYKIIEKRQSVAFWCNPISGHATLYWYQQILGQGPKLLIQFQNNGVVDDSQLPKDRFSAERLKGVDSTLKIQPAKLEDSAVYLCASSLGGQFYEQYFGPGTRLTVT.

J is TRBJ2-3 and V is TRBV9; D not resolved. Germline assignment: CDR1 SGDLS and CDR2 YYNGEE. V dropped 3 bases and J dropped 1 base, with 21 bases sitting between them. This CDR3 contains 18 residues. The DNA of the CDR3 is TGTGCCAGCAGCGAGAGGTACCTTAGATCCGATGGCACAGATACGCAGTATTTT. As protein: CASSERYLRSDGTDTQYF.

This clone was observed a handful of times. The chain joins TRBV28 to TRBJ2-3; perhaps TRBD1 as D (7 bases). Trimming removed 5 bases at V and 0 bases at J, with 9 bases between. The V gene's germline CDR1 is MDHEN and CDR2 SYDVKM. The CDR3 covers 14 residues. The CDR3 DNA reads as TGTGCCAGCAGTCCAGGGGGGAGCACAGATACGCAGTATTTT. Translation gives CASSPGGSTDTQYF.

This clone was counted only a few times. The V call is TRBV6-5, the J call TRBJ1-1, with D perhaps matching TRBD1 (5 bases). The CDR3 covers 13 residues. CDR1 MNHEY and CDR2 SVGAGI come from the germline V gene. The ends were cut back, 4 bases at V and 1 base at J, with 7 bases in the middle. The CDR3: CASSSTGNTEAFF. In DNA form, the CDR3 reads TGTGCCAGCAGTTCAACAGGGAACACTGAAGCTTTCTTT.